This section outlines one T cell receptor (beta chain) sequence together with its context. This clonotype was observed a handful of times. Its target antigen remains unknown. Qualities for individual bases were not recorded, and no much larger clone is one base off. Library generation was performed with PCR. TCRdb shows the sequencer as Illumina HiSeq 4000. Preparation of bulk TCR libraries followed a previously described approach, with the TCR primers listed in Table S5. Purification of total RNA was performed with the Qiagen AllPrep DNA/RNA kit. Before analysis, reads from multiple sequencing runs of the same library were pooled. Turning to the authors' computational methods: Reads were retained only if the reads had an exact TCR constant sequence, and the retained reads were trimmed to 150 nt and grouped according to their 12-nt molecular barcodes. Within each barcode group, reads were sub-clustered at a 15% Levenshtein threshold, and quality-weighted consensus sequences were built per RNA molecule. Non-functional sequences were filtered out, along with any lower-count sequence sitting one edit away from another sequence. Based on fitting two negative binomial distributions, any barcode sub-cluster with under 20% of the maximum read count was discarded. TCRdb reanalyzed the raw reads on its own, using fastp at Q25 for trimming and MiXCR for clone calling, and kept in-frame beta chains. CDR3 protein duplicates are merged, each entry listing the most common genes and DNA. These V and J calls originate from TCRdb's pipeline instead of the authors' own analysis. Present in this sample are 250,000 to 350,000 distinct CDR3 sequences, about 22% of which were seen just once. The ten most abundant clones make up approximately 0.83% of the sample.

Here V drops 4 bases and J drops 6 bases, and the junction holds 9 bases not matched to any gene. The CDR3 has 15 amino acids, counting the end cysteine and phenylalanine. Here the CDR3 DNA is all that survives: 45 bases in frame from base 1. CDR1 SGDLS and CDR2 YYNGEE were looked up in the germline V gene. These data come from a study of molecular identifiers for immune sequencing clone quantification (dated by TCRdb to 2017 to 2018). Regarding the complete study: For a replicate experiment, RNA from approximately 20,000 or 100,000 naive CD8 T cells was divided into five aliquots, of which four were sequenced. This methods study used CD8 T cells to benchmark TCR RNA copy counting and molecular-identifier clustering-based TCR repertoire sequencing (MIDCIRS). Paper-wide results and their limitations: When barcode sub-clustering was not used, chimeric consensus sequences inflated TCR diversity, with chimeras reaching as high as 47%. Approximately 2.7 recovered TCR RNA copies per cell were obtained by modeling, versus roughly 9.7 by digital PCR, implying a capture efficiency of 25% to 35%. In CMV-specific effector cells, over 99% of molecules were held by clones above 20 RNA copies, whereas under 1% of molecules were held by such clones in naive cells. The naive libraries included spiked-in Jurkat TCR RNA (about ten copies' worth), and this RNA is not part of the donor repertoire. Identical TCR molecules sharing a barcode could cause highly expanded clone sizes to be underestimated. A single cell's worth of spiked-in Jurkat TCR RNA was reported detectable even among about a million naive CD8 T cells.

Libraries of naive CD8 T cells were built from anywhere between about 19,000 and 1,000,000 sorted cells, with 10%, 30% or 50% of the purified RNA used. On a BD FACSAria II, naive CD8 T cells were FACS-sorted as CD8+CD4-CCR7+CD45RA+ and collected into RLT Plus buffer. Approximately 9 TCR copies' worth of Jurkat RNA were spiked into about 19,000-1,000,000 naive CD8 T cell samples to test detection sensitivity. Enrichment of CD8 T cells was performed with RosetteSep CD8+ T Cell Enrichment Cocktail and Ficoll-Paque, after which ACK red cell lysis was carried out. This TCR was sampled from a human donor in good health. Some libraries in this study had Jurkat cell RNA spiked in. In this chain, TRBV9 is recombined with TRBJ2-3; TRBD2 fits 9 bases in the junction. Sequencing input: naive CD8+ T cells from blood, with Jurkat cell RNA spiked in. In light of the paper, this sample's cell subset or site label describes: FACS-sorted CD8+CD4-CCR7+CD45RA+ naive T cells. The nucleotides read TGTGCCAGCAGCTTTGGCGGGAGGGCCGTGGATACGCAGTATTTT. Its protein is CASSFGGRAVDTQYF.